The clone carrying this T cell receptor (beta chain) was detected a few times. Germline CDR1 MNHNS, CDR2 SASEGT. The CDR3 runs 15 residues. Between the trimmed V and J ends, which lost 3 bases and 2 bases, there was a span of 11 bases. This sample stems from a study of blood T cell repertoires in COVID-19. Study in general: Samples taken during acute and convalescent COVID-19 were collected in the United States, Italy and Spain.

Original handling: Reference gene primers were amplified, and this amplification served to estimate nucleated cell counts. Generated by immunoSEQ multiplex PCR, the TCRdb table keeps only in-frame clones and is missing some. V and J calls and clone size come straight from that table; D and trimming were deduced from the DNA. Of roughly 200,000 clones listed, around nine tenths are singletons. This receptor was identified in a man between 35 and 55 years old with acute or convalescent COVID-19. Sequenced input: peripheral blood. The chain combines TRBV6-1 with TRBJ1-5, with a possible D match to TRBD1 (5 bases). The chain's CDR3 is CASSEGPRGNQPQHF. The CDR3 nucleotides are TGTGCCAGCAGTGAGGGCCCCAGGGGCAATCAGCCCCAGCATTTT.